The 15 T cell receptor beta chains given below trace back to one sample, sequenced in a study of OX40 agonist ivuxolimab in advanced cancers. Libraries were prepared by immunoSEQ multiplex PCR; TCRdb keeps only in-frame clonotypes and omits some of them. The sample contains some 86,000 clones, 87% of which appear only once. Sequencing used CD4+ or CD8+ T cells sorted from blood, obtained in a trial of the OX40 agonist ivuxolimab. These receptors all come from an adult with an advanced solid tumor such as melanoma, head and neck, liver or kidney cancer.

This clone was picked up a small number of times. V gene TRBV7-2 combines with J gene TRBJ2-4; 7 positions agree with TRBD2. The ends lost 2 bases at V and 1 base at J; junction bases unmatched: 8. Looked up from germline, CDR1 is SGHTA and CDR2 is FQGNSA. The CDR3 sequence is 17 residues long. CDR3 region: CASSLMYLGGAKNIQYF. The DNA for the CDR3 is TGTGCCAGCAGCTTAATGTACTTGGGAGGGGCCAAAAACATTCAGTACTTC.

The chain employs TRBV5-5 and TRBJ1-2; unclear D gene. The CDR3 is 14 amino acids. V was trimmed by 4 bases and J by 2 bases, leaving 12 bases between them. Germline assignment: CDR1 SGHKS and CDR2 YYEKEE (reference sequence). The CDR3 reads CASSVDGGNYGYTF. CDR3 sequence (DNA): TGTGCCAGCAGCGTAGACGGAGGAAACTATGGCTACACCTTC.

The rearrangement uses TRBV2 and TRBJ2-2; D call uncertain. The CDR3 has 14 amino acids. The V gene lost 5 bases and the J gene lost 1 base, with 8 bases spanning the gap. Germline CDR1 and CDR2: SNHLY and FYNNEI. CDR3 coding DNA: TGTGCCAGCAGTCCGACACAGAACACCGGGGAGCTGTTTTTT. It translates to CASSPTQNTGELFF.

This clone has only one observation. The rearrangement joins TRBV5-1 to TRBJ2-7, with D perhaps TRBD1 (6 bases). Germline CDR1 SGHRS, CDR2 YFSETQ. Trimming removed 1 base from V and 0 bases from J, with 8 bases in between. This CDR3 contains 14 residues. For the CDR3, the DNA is TGCGCCAGCAGCTTGAAGGGGGACTCCTACGAGCAGTACTTC. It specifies CASSLKGDSYEQYF.

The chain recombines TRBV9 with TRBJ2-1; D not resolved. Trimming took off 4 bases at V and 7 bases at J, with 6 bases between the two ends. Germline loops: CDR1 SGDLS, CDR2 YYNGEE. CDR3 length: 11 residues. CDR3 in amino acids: CASSNRNEQFF. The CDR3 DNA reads TGTGCCAGCAGCAACCGGAATGAGCAGTTCTTC. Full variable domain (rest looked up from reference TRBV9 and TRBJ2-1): DSGVTQTPKHLITATGQRVTLRCSPRSGDLSVYWYQQSLDQGLQFLIQYYNGEERAKGNILERFSAQQFPDLHSELNLSSLELGDSALYFCASSNRNEQFFGPGTRLTVL.

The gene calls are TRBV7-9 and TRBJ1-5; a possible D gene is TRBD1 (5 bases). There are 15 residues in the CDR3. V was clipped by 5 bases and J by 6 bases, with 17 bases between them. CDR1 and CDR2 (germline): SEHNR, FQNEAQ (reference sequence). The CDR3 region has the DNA TGTGCCAGCAGCGGCCGAGGGACGGGGATTCAGCCCCAGCATTTT. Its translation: CASSGRGTGIQPQHF. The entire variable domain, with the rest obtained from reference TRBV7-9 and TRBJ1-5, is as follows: DTGVSQNPRHKITKRGQNVTFRCDPISEHNRLYWYRQTLGQGPEFLTYFQNEAQLEKSRLLSDRFSAERPKGSFSTLEIQRTEQGDSAMYLCASSGRGTGIQPQHFGDGTRLSIL.

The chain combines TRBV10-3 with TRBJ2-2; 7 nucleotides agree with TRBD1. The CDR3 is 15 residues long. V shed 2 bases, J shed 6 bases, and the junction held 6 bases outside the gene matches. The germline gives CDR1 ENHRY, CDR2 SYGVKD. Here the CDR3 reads CAISEGQGVAGELFF. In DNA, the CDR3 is TGTGCCATCAGTGAGGGGCAGGGGGTCGCCGGGGAGCTGTTTTTT.

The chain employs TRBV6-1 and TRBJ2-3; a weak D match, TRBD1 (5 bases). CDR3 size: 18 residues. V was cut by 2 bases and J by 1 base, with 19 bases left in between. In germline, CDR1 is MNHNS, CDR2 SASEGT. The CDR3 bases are TGTGCCAGCAGTGAAAAGGACCATTGGGGCTCGCGCACAGATACGCAGTATTTT. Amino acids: CASSEKDHWGSRTDTQYF.

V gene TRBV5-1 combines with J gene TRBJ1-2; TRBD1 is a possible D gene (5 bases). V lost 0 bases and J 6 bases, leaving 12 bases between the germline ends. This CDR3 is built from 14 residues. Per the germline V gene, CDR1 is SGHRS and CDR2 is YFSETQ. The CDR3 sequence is CASSLAGGTDGYTF. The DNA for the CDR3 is TGCGCCAGCAGCTTGGCCGGGGGGACTGATGGCTACACCTTC.

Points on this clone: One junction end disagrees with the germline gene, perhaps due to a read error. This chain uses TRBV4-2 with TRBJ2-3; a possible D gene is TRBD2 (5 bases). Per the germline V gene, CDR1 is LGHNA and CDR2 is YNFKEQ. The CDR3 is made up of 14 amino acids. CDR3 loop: CASSQRASRDTQYF. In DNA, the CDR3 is TGTGCCAGCAGCCAAAGGGCTAGCAGAGATACGCAGTATTTT.

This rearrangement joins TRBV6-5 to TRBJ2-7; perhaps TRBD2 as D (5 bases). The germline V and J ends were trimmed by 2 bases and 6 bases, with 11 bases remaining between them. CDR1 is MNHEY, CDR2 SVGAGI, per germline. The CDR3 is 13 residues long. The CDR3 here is CASSYGRAGEQYF. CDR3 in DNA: TGTGCCAGCAGTTACGGTAGGGCGGGCGAGCAGTACTTC.

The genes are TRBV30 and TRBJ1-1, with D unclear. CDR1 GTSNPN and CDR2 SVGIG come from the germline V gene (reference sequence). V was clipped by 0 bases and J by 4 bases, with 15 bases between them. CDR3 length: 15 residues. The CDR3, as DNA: TGTGCCTGGAGTGTTGTTCTGAGGGAGAGCACTGAAGCTTTCTTT. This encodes CAWSVVLRESTEAFF.

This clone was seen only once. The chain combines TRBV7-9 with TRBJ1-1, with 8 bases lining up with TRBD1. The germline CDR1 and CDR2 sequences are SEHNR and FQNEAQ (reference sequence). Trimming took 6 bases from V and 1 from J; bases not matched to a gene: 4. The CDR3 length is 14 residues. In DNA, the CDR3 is TGTGCCAGCAGTTTCGGGACAGGGAACACTGAAGCTTTCTTT. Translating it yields CASSFGTGNTEAFF.

CDR3 nucleotide sequence: TGTGCCTGGAGGCAGACTAGCGGGGGGGCCGGTGAGCAGTTCTTC. It encodes CAWRQTSGGAGEQFF. The chain is built from TRBV30 and TRBJ2-1; 14 nucleotides match TRBD2. Looked up from germline, CDR1 is GTSNPN and CDR2 is SVGIG (reference sequence). The CDR3 runs to 15 residues. J lost 9 bases, V lost 3 bases, and 7 bases had no gene match.

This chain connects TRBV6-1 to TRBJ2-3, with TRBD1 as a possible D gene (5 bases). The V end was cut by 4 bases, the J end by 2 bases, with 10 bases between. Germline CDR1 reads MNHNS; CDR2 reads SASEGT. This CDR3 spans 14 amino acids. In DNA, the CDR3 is TGTGCCAGCAGTGCACAGGTTTTCACAGATACGCAGTATTTT. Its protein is CASSAQVFTDTQYF.